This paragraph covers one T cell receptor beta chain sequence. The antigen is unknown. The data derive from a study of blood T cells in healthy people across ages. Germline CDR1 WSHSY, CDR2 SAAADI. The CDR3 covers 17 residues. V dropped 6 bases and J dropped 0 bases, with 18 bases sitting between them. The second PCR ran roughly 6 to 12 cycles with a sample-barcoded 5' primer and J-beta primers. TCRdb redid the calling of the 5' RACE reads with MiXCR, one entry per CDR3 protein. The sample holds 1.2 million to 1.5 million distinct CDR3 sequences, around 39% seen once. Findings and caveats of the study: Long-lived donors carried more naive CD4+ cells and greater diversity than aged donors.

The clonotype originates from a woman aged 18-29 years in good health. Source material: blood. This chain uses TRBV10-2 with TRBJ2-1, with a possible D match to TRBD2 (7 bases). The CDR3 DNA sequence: TGCGCCAGCAGCCACCAGTCGGGGGGCCTCTCCTACAATGAGCAGTTCTTC. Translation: CASSHQSGGLSYNEQFF.